Below are 19 T cell receptor beta chains sequenced from a single sample in a study of blood T cell repertoires in COVID-19. Sequenced by immunoSEQ multiplex PCR; TCRdb stores in-frame clones only, minus some. The data contain around 70,000 clones, around nine tenths of them singletons. Sequenced sample: peripheral blood. These receptors were obtained from a woman older than 75 with active or convalescent COVID-19.

This rearrangement joins TRBV7-2 to TRBJ2-2; TRBD2 agrees at 8 bases. V was pared by 3 bases and J by 3 bases, with 3 bases of the junction left unmatched. CDR3 size: 15 residues. From germline, CDR1 is SGHTA and CDR2 FQGNSA. The CDR3 loop is CASSFGGGYTGELFF. In DNA, the CDR3 is TGTGCCAGCAGCTTCGGCGGGGGGTACACCGGGGAGCTGTTTTTT.

The chain recombines TRBV9 with TRBJ2-3, with D tentatively TRBD2 (7 bases). The germline CDR1 and CDR2 sequences are SGDLS and YYNGEE. The CDR3 has 16 amino acids. V was clipped by 5 bases and J by 6 bases, with 22 bases between them. CDR3 region: CASSPIMTSRGDTQYF. In nucleotides, the CDR3 is TGTGCCAGCAGTCCTATCATGACTAGCAGGGGCGATACGCAGTATTTT.

The rearrangement uses TRBV27 and TRBJ1-5; the match to TRBD1 covers 8 bases. Germline values: CDR1 MNHEY, CDR2 SMNVEV (reference sequence). V was clipped by 4 bases and J by 7 bases; unmatched bases: 9. The CDR3 is 15 residues long. CDR3 DNA: TGTGCCAGCAGTTCCGAGGGATACAGGGGGCAGCCCCAGCATTTT. Its protein is CASSSEGYRGQPQHF.

In this sample, this clone turned up a few times. The CDR3 DNA sequence: TGTGCCAGCAGCTTCGGCGGGACAGGGGTTGATGGGGCCAACGTCCTGACTTTC. Its translation: CASSFGGTGVDGANVLTF. The chain combines TRBV11-3 with TRBJ2-6; 10 bases agree with TRBD1. The CDR3 contains 18 residues. The V segment lost 3 bases and the J segment 3 bases; nucleotides outside the gene matches: 8. The germline gives CDR1 SGHNT, CDR2 YENEEA.

V and J are TRBV5-1 and TRBJ2-2, with D unclear. CDR1 is SGHRS and CDR2 is YFSETQ in the germline V gene. V was clipped by 3 bases and J by 1 base, with 7 bases between them. The CDR3 extends over 14 amino acids. Written as DNA, the CDR3 is TGCGCCAGCAGCTACTCGAGGAACACCGGGGAGCTGTTTTTT. Amino acids: CASSYSRNTGELFF.

The chain joins TRBV19 to TRBJ1-5; no clear D gene. The V gene's germline CDR1 is LNHDA and CDR2 SQIVND (reference sequence). V lost 5 bases to trimming and J lost 9 bases, with 14 bases between them. The CDR3 contains 13 residues. The CDR3 nucleotides read TGTGCCAGTAGTTCCACCCTAGCCTCGCCCCAGCATTTT. Encoded protein: CASSSTLASPQHF.

This rearrangement joins TRBV6-5 to TRBJ1-6; perhaps TRBD1 as D (5 bases). CDR1 MNHEY and CDR2 SVGAGI come from the germline V gene. This CDR3 spans 15 amino acids. Trimming removed 5 bases from V and 9 bases from J, with 17 bases in between. The CDR3 protein is CASSRTRQGGSPLHF. The CDR3 DNA reads TGTGCCAGCAGTCGGACTAGGCAGGGCGGTTCACCCCTCCACTTT.

The gene calls are TRBV5-1 and TRBJ1-4; TRBD1 is a possible D gene (6 bases). Trimming stripped 0 bases from V and 4 bases from J, with 10 bases between. Per germline, CDR1 SGHRS and CDR2 YFSETQ. This CDR3 spans 15 amino acids. The CDR3 sequence: CASSLGGRGNEKLFF. CDR3 in DNA: TGCGCCAGCAGCTTGGGGGGCAGGGGTAATGAAAAACTGTTTTTT.

The chain recombines TRBV14 with TRBJ1-5, with a possible D match to TRBD1 (5 bases). V lost 1 base to trimming and J lost 7 bases, with 14 bases between them. The CDR3 extends over 15 amino acids. In germline, CDR1 is SGHDN, CDR2 FVKESK. The CDR3 is CASSQGAGPGQPQHF. Written as DNA, the CDR3 is TGTGCCAGCAGCCAAGGTGCGGGGCCAGGGCAGCCCCAGCATTTT.

The chain couples TRBV5-5 to TRBJ1-6; perhaps TRBD1 as D (5 bases). V lost 4 bases and J 5 bases, leaving 25 bases between the germline ends. The CDR3 has 19 residues. CDR1 and CDR2 (germline): SGHKS, YYEKEE (reference sequence). The CDR3 is CASSPGRNPATGDNSPLHF. The CDR3 DNA is TGTGCCAGCAGCCCGGGTCGTAATCCCGCGACGGGGGATAATTCACCCCTCCACTTT.

The CDR3 here is CASSSTNRIHSYEQYF. In DNA, the CDR3 is TGTGCCAGCAGTTCGACCAACAGGATACACTCCTACGAGCAGTACTTC. This chain joins TRBV6-6 and TRBJ2-7, with D maybe TRBD1 (5 bases). CDR3 size: 16 residues. Germline lookup yields CDR1 MNHNY and CDR2 SVGAGI (reference sequence). Trimming left V 4 bases short and J 0 bases short, with 16 bases between.

The V gene is TRBV18, the J gene TRBJ1-1, with 9 bases matching TRBD1. This CDR3 comprises 16 residues. Trimming cost V 6 bases and J 1 base; bases outside gene matches: 9. The germline gives CDR1 KGHSH, CDR2 LQKENI. For the CDR3, the DNA is TGTGCCAGCTCCCCTATAACAGGGGGCGGGAACACTGAAGCTTTCTTT. Amino acids: CASSPITGGGNTEAFF.

V usage is TRBV27 and J usage is TRBJ1-5, with D uncertain. Germline lookup yields CDR1 MNHEY and CDR2 SMNVEV (reference sequence). CDR3 length equals 15 residues. Deletions cut 5 bases from V and 7 bases from J, with 18 bases between. Here the CDR3 reads CASSTYSGSYQPQHF. The CDR3 coding sequence is TGTGCCAGCAGTACCTATTCGGGAAGCTACCAGCCCCAGCATTTT.

This chain links TRBV15 with TRBJ1-2; 10 bases line up with TRBD1. The CDR3 totals 17 residues. J was trimmed by 3 bases and V by 0 bases; bases with no gene match: 7. CDR1 is LNHNV, CDR2 YYDKDF, per germline (reference sequence). For the CDR3, the DNA is TGTGCCACCAGCAGAGACGTTGACAGGGGGCGGTACTATGGCTACACCTTC. It is translated as CATSRDVDRGRYYGYTF.

The rearrangement uses TRBV2 and TRBJ2-7; 7 bases match TRBD1. Germline V CDR1 and CDR2: SNHLY, FYNNEI. The CDR3 is made up of 13 amino acids. V lost 7 bases to trimming and J lost 3 bases; unmatched junction nucleotides: 6. CDR3 coding DNA: TGTGCCAGCACGACAGGGTTATACTACGAGCAGTACTTC. It codes for CASTTGLYYEQYF.

The chain carries TRBV5-1 and TRBJ1-2; weak D call: TRBD1 (6 bases). Trimming pared 1 base from V and 8 bases from J, leaving 18 bases between. From germline, CDR1 is SGHRS and CDR2 YFSETQ. The CDR3 runs 15 residues. The CDR3 protein is CASSLSQGNIGGYTF. DNA of the CDR3: TGCGCCAGCAGCTTGAGCCAGGGGAATATTGGGGGCTACACCTTC.

The rearrangement joins TRBV4-3 to TRBJ1-4; D is possibly TRBD1 (5 bases). Trimming shortened V by 0 bases and J by 6 bases, and 20 bases separated the two germline ends. This CDR3 spans 18 amino acids. CDR1 and CDR2 from the germline V gene are LGHNA and YSLEER. The CDR3 bases are TGCGCCAGCAGCCAAGAACGCTCGGCTCGGGGGGTGGATGAAAAACTGTTTTTT. This sequence encodes CASSQERSARGVDEKLFF.

V and J are TRBV28 and TRBJ1-4; TRBD1 is a possible D gene (6 bases). The CDR3 spans 14 residues. The V and J ends lost 7 bases and 0 bases respectively, with 9 bases between them. Germline values: CDR1 MDHEN, CDR2 SYDVKM. CDR3: CASTKGATNEKLFF. CDR3 DNA sequence: TGTGCCAGCACCAAGGGGGCAACTAATGAAAAACTGTTTTTT.

The V and J genes are TRBV5-6 and TRBJ1-3; 9 bases match TRBD1. The CDR3 consists of 19 residues. V was pared by 0 bases and J by 0 bases, with 10 bases of the junction left unmatched. The germline V gene encodes CDR1 SGHDT and CDR2 YYEEEE. CDR3 DNA sequence: TGTGCCAGCAGCTTGGAGGGGACAGGGTTTATAAGCTCTGGAAACACCATATATTTT. Protein: CASSLEGTGFISSGNTIYF.